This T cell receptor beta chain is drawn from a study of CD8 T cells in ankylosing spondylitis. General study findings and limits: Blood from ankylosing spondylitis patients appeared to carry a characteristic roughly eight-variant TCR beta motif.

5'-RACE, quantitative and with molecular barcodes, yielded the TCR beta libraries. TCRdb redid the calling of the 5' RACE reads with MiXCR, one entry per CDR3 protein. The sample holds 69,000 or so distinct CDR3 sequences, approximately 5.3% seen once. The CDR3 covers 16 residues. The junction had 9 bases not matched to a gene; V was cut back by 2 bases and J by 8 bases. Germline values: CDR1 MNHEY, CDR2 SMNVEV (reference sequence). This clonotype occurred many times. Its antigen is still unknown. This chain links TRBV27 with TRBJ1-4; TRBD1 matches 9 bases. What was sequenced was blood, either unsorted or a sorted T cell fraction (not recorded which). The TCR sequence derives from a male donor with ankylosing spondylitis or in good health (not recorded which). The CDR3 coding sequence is TGTGCCAGCAGTTTAAGGTTTACAGGGGGCCGCGAAAAACTGTTTTTT. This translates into CASSLRFTGGREKLFF.